The next 20 T cell receptor beta chains were all read from a single sample in a study of healthy donors' naive CD4 and CD8 T cells. Each TCR library used around 500 ng of total RNA and a linear amplification protocol. TCRdb redid the calling of the reads with MiXCR, one entry per CDR3 protein. The top ten clones hold 2% to 2.5% of a sample with about 180,000 distinct CDR3 sequences, around 74% of them seen once. Sequencing was performed on naive CD4+ and CD8+ T cells sorted from blood, pooled from several donors. All receptors derive from a pool of human donors in good health; the sample pools cells from several healthy donors.

The CDR3 nucleotides read TGCAGCGTTGATAGAGTGGAGGGCGAGCAGTACTTC. Translation gives CSVDRVEGEQYF. V usage is TRBV29-1 and J usage is TRBJ2-7, with a weak D call TRBD2 (6 bases). Trimming took off 3 bases at V and 6 bases at J, with 12 bases between the two ends. Germline V lookup: CDR1 SQVTM, CDR2 ANQGSEA. The CDR3 is 12 amino acids.

The V and J genes are TRBV11-2 and TRBJ2-7; D remains unclear. With 5 bases removed from V and 3 bases from J, the gap between germline ends came to 8 bases. From germline, CDR1 is SGHAT and CDR2 FQNNGV. This CDR3 comprises 12 residues. The DNA for the CDR3 is TGTGCCAGCAGCCTCCCGGACTACGAGCAGTACTTC. Translation gives CASSLPDYEQYF.

The rearrangement joins TRBV6-5 to TRBJ1-2, with D hard to call. The CDR3 has 11 amino acids. Trimming stripped 7 bases from V and 4 bases from J, with 7 bases between. Per the germline V gene, CDR1 is MNHEY and CDR2 is SVGAGI. CDR3 nucleotides: TGTGCCAGCAAGGGCCTCTATGGCTACACCTTC. This encodes CASKGLYGYTF.

The chain has TRBV19 and TRBJ2-7, with D hard to call. V lost 3 bases to trimming and J lost 6 bases, with 18 bases between them. The CDR3 spans 15 residues. CDR1 and CDR2 (germline): LNHDA, SQIVND (reference sequence). The CDR3 nucleotides read TGTGCCAGTAGTATTGTCCCGGGTACCCCCCTCGAGCAGTACTTC. Protein: CASSIVPGTPLEQYF.

The chain joins TRBV11-1 to TRBJ2-5; unclear D gene. CDR1 and CDR2 (germline): SGHAT, FQDESV (reference sequence). V was shortened by 3 bases and J by 2 bases, with 7 bases between the two germline ends. The CDR3 covers 13 residues. The CDR3 spells CASSFGQQETQYF. CDR3 DNA sequence: TGTGCCAGCAGCTTTGGGCAGCAAGAGACCCAGTACTTC.

This clonotype was observed a single time. This rearrangement joins TRBV30 to TRBJ1-2; D is ambiguous. V gave up 4 bases and J gave up 0 bases, with 3 bases separating them. The CDR3 is 11 residues long. Germline V gives CDR1 GTSNPN, CDR2 SVGIG (reference sequence). CDR3 in DNA: TGTGCCTGGAAGGCTAACTATGGCTACACCTTC. It specifies CAWKANYGYTF.

The genes are TRBV27 and TRBJ2-1, with a possible D match to TRBD1 (5 bases). V lost 5 bases, J lost 8 bases, and 10 bases lay in between. This CDR3 has 12 residues. Germline V gene lookup returns CDR1 MNHEY and CDR2 SMNVEV (reference sequence). The chain's CDR3 is CASSQLGDEQFF. DNA of the CDR3: TGTGCCAGCAGTCAATTAGGGGATGAGCAGTTCTTC.

This clonotype occurred many times. The chain carries TRBV6-4 and TRBJ2-3, with D uncertain. V lost 5 bases to trimming and J lost 0 bases, with 9 bases between them. Germline V gives CDR1 MRHNA, CDR2 SNTAGT. This CDR3 is built from 14 residues. The CDR3 region is CASSQDGSTDTQYF. In DNA form, the CDR3 reads TGTGCCAGCAGTCAGGACGGTAGCACAGATACGCAGTATTTT.

The chain has TRBV29-1 and TRBJ2-1, with unresolved D. Germline values: CDR1 SQVTM, CDR2 ANQGSEA. Trimming removed 2 bases at V and 0 bases at J, with 8 bases between. This CDR3 is 14 amino acids long. In DNA form, the CDR3 reads TGCAGCGTTGAACAGCGAAGCTCCTACAATGAGCAGTTCTTC. As protein: CSVEQRSSYNEQFF.

The rearrangement joins TRBV4-3 to TRBJ1-1; D is possibly TRBD1 (5 bases). The germline CDR1 and CDR2 sequences are LGHNA and YSLEER. CDR3 length: 16 amino acids. V was shortened by 0 bases and J by 0 bases, with 11 bases between the two germline ends. The CDR3 loop is CASSQDSGVLNTEAFF. The CDR3 DNA sequence: TGCGCCAGCAGCCAAGATTCGGGGGTCTTGAACACTGAAGCTTTCTTT.

In its sample, this clonotype was seen a few times. The chain links TRBV29-1 to TRBJ2-3, with a weak D call TRBD2 (5 bases). CDR3 length: 10 amino acids. CDR1 and CDR2 (germline): SQVTM, ANQGSEA. V lost 4 bases and J lost 6, with 5 bases in between. CDR3 DNA sequence: TGCAGCGTTGGGGAGGATACGCAGTATTTT. Protein product: CSVGEDTQYF.

The V call is TRBV18, the J call TRBJ2-7, with a weak D call TRBD2 (5 bases). The CDR3 spans 14 residues. V was pared by 5 bases and J by 1 base, with 12 bases between. In germline, CDR1 is KGHSH, CDR2 LQKENI. The CDR3 region has the DNA TGTGCCAGCTCAATGGGAGTGGGGTCCTACGAGCAGTACTTC. It codes for CASSMGVGSYEQYF.

This sequence joins TRBV11-2 and TRBJ2-7; no definite D call. The CDR3 has 14 residues. The V and J ends lost 6 bases and 3 bases respectively, with 15 bases between them. CDR1 SGHAT and CDR2 FQNNGV come from the germline V gene. CDR3 protein: CASRGGLYLYEQYF. CDR3 nucleotides: TGTGCCAGCAGGGGCGGCCTTTACCTCTACGAGCAGTACTTC.

This clonotype was observed a handful of times. The CDR3 here is CASTPDGQGALYGYTF. CDR3 in DNA: TGTGCCAGCACTCCCGACGGACAGGGGGCTTTATATGGCTACACCTTC. The J gene is TRBJ1-2, the V gene TRBV11-2; 11 positions agree with TRBD1. CDR1 SGHAT and CDR2 FQNNGV come from the germline V gene. The CDR3 runs 16 residues. V was clipped by 7 bases and J by 5 bases; unmatched bases: 12.

The rearrangement links TRBV30 to TRBJ1-2; tentatively, D is TRBD1 (6 bases). CDR3 length: 12 residues. Germline assignment: CDR1 GTSNPN and CDR2 SVGIG (reference sequence). V shed 5 bases and J shed 4 bases, with 11 bases lying between them. The CDR3 DNA sequence: TGTGCCTGGGGCTCGGACAGCTATGGCTACACCTTC. It encodes CAWGSDSYGYTF.

The J gene is TRBJ2-7, the V gene TRBV6-5; 12 bases are a match to TRBD1. The V segment lost 7 bases and the J segment 7 bases; nucleotides outside the gene matches: 14. CDR3 length: 16 amino acids. Germline V gene lookup returns CDR1 MNHEY and CDR2 SVGAGI. CDR3 sequence: CASTVIGTGGYREQYF. The CDR3 DNA reads TGTGCCAGCACCGTAATCGGGACAGGGGGCTATCGGGAGCAGTACTTC.

V gene TRBV6-4 combines with J gene TRBJ2-3; no firm D call. This CDR3 spans 13 amino acids. The V end lost 10 bases, the J end lost 2 bases, and 13 bases lay between the germline ends. CDR1 is MRHNA and CDR2 is SNTAGT in the germline V gene. CDR3 sequence (DNA): TGTGCCACTGCCCGGATCTTCACAGATACGCAGTATTTT. Translated: CATARIFTDTQYF.

The chain uses TRBV19 and TRBJ2-1; D gene unclear. CDR3 size: 14 residues. V was shortened by 2 bases and J by 9 bases, with 14 bases between the two germline ends. Germline CDR1 LNHDA, CDR2 SQIVND (reference sequence). The chain's CDR3 is CASSILGLGGEQFF. CDR3 bases: TGTGCCAGTAGTATACTAGGTTTAGGCGGTGAGCAGTTCTTC.

In regard to this clonotype: The junction departs from the called germline gene at one end, perhaps through a read error. The chain has TRBV6-1 and TRBJ2-7; D assignment may be TRBD1 or TRBD2 (5 bases each). Germline V CDR1 and CDR2: MNHNS, SASEGT. There are 15 residues in the CDR3. In DNA, the CDR3 is TGTGCCAGCAGTGAAGCCCGGGGACCTCCCTACGGGCAGTACTTC. Translation: CASSEARGPPYGQYF.

The J gene is TRBJ1-2, the V gene TRBV19; 9 bases map to TRBD1. V shed 10 bases and J 3 bases; nucleotides not matched to a gene: 3. Germline V CDR1 and CDR2: LNHDA, SQIVND (reference sequence). The CDR3 extends over 12 amino acids. The CDR3 bases are TGTGCCATCCGACAGGGGGACTATGGCTACACCTTC. It is translated as CAIRQGDYGYTF.